Below are 21 T cell receptor beta chains sequenced from a single sample in a study of CD8 T cells in ankylosing spondylitis. TCRdb itself ran the 5' RACE reads through MiXCR, one entry per CDR3 protein. Of around 230,000 distinct CDR3 sequences in the sample, 8% to 10% are singletons; the top ten hold roughly 5%. The sequenced sample consisted of blood, either unsorted or a sorted T cell fraction (not recorded which). These receptors all come from a female donor with ankylosing spondylitis or in good health (not recorded which).

This clonotype occurred many times. This chain joins TRBV7-6 and TRBJ2-7; TRBD1 is a possible D gene (6 bases). Trimming removed 2 bases from V and 5 bases from J, with 7 bases in between. This CDR3 has 12 amino acids. Germline V gives CDR1 SGHVS, CDR2 FNYEAQ. The CDR3 reads CASSLTGHEQYF. Written as DNA, the CDR3 is TGTGCCAGCAGCTTAACAGGGCACGAGCAGTACTTC.

The chain is built from TRBV14 and TRBJ2-7; D is unresolved. V dropped 1 base and J dropped 3 bases, with 4 bases sitting between them. Germline assignment: CDR1 SGHDN and CDR2 FVKESK. The CDR3 consists of 12 residues. The CDR3 DNA reads as TGTGCCAGCAGCCAAGCGGGCTACGAGCAGTACTTC. Its protein product is CASSQAGYEQYF.

This clonotype was counted only a few times. This chain links TRBV6-1 with TRBJ1-1; possibly TRBD1 for D (6 bases). Trimming left V 4 bases short and J 5 bases short, with 14 bases between. CDR3 length: 14 residues. The germline gives CDR1 MNHNS, CDR2 SASEGT. In nucleotides, the CDR3 is TGTGCCAGCAGTGCCAGCGCGAGGGGGACTGAAGCTTTCTTT. This codes for CASSASARGTEAFF.

The chain combines TRBV30 with TRBJ1-5; D gene ambiguous. CDR1 GTSNPN and CDR2 SVGIG come from the germline V gene (reference sequence). V was pared by 6 bases and J by 0 bases, with 9 bases between. This CDR3 spans 13 amino acids. DNA of the CDR3: TGTGCCTGTAGAGCGGGTAGCAATCAGCCCCAGCATTTT. It encodes CACRAGSNQPQHF. The full variable domain, with the rest looked up from reference TRBV30 and TRBJ1-5, is SQTIHQWPATLVQPVGSPLSLECTVEGTSNPNLYWYRQAAGRGLQLLFYSVGIGQISSEVPQNLSASRPQDRQFILSSKKLLLSDSGFYLCACRAGSNQPQHFGDGTRLSIL.

The sample holds many counts of this clonotype. J is TRBJ2-1 and V is TRBV10-3; TRBD2 agrees at 8 bases. The CDR3 contains 16 residues. CDR1 is ENHRY and CDR2 is SYGVKD in the germline V gene. V shed 1 base, J shed 1 base, and the junction held 3 bases outside the gene matches. The CDR3 DNA follows: TGTGCCATCAGTGAGTACACTAGCGGTTCCTACAATGAGCAGTTCTTC. It codes for CAISEYTSGSYNEQFF.

This clonotype was counted only a few times. The V and J genes are TRBV19 and TRBJ2-7; D possibly uses TRBD1 or TRBD2 (6 bases each). The V end was cut by 5 bases, the J end by 5 bases, with 22 bases between. CDR3 size: 16 residues. Looked up from germline, CDR1 is LNHDA and CDR2 is SQIVND (reference sequence). CDR3 residues: CASSPGLGGRFHEQYF. The CDR3 coding sequence is TGTGCCAGTAGTCCAGGTCTAGGGGGGAGGTTCCACGAGCAGTACTTC.

This clonotype has ten or more counts. The V and J genes are TRBV20-1 and TRBJ2-2; TRBD2 agrees at 11 bases. The CDR3 has 14 residues. Germline V gives CDR1 DFQATT, CDR2 SNEGSKA (reference sequence). With V trimmed by 2 bases and J by 8 bases, 4 bases remained unmatched. CDR3 coding DNA: TGCAGTGCTAGATTAGCGGGAGGGCCTGGGGAGCTGTTTTTT. This gives the protein CSARLAGGPGELFF.

To note about this clonotype: A much larger clone sits a single nucleotide away, making a read error possible. The genes are TRBV7-9 and TRBJ2-3, with D perhaps TRBD2 (6 bases). Germline-derived CDR1 and CDR2 are SEHNR and FQNEAQ (reference sequence). There are 14 residues in the CDR3. Trimming took off 3 bases at V and 11 bases at J, with 18 bases between the two ends. The CDR3 is CASSFRGKEGMQYF. The CDR3 bases are TGTGCCAGCAGCTTCCGGGGGAAGGAGGGTATGCAGTATTTT.

This clonotype was counted many times. The rearrangement uses TRBV29-1 and TRBJ1-2; no clear D gene. Germline V CDR1 and CDR2: SQVTM, ANQGSEA. V lost 1 base, J lost 6 bases, and 12 bases lay in between. The CDR3 totals 13 residues. The CDR3 sequence is CSVEVSRGNGYTF. CDR3 DNA sequence: TGCAGCGTTGAAGTCTCCCGAGGGAATGGCTACACCTTC.

This clonotype was seen many times. The CDR3 sequence: CASSATSGSETQYF. CDR3 sequence (DNA): TGTGCCAGCAGTGCCACTAGCGGGAGTGAGACCCAGTACTTC. The chain employs TRBV6-1 and TRBJ2-5; 11 bases line up with TRBD2. The CDR3 runs to 14 residues. From germline, CDR1 is MNHNS and CDR2 SASEGT. V was clipped by 4 bases and J by 5 bases; unmatched bases: 3.

This clonotype was seen at least ten times. The rearrangement links TRBV5-4 to TRBJ1-6; 7 bases agree with TRBD1. From germline, CDR1 is SGHNT and CDR2 YYREEE (reference sequence). CDR3 length equals 17 residues. V lost 0 bases, J lost 6 bases, and 9 bases stayed unmatched. The CDR3 protein is CASSLAGTDLINSPLHF. The CDR3 coding sequence is TGTGCCAGCAGCTTGGCCGGGACAGACTTAATTAATTCACCCCTCCACTTT.

In its sample, this clonotype was seen many times. The chain has TRBV28 and TRBJ1-2; possibly TRBD1 for D (6 bases). This CDR3 comprises 15 residues. Trimming shortened V by 5 bases and J by 7 bases, and 20 bases separated the two germline ends. The germline CDR1 and CDR2 sequences are MDHEN and SYDVKM. CDR3 coding DNA: TGTGCCAGCAGTGCCTCGGGGGGCCTAGGGAGTGGCTACACCTTC. Its protein is CASSASGGLGSGYTF.

Ten or more counts support this clonotype. The chain combines TRBV5-1 with TRBJ2-5, with TRBD1 matching over 7 bases. The CDR3 is 15 amino acids. Germline V gene data show CDR1 as SGHRS and CDR2 as YFSETQ. The V segment lost 4 bases and the J segment 4 bases; nucleotides outside the gene matches: 10. CDR3 in amino acids: CASSPEGGLRETQYF. DNA for the CDR3: TGCGCCAGCAGCCCCGAAGGGGGCTTGAGAGAGACCCAGTACTTC.

Ten or more counts support this clonotype. The chain uses TRBV23-1 and TRBJ2-7; 7 nucleotides agree with TRBD1. TRBV23-1 is an ORF; its function is uncertain. V dropped 3 bases and J dropped 5; count of bases not matched to a gene: 16. This CDR3 has 17 residues. The CDR3 is CASSHPPWGQLIDEQYF. The DNA of the CDR3 is TGCGCCAGCAGTCACCCACCGTGGGGACAGCTGATTGACGAGCAGTACTTC.

This clonotype appeared many times. The genes are TRBV4-2 and TRBJ2-7; D not resolved. This CDR3 has 12 amino acids. Germline CDR1 LGHNA, CDR2 YNFKEQ. Between the trimmed V and J ends, which lost 1 base and 6 bases, there was a span of 7 bases. The CDR3, as DNA: TGTGCCAGCAGCCAAGGAAGAGCCGAGCAGTACTTC. It yields the protein CASSQGRAEQYF.

This clonotype appeared many times. The rearrangement joins TRBV25-1 to TRBJ2-1, with D possibly TRBD2 on 5 matching bases. The CDR3 runs 13 residues. V dropped 6 bases and J dropped 10 bases, with 16 bases sitting between them. Germline CDR1 MGHDK, CDR2 SYGVNS. The chain's CDR3 is CASSYSGFGEQFF. The CDR3 DNA is TGTGCCAGCAGCTATTCGGGATTCGGGGAGCAGTTCTTC.

This clonotype was observed a handful of times. The rearrangement joins TRBV7-9 to TRBJ2-1; no clear D gene. V was trimmed by 1 base and J by 8 bases, leaving 12 bases between them. Germline V lookup: CDR1 SEHNR, CDR2 FQNEAQ (reference sequence). The CDR3 has 14 residues. CDR3 amino acids: CASSLVTGWDEQFF. CDR3 bases: TGTGCCAGCAGCTTAGTAACTGGGTGGGATGAGCAGTTCTTC. Filled out from reference TRBV7-9 and TRBJ2-1, the complete variable domain reads DTGVSQNPRHKITKRGQNVTFRCDPISEHNRLYWYRQTLGQGPEFLTYFQNEAQLEKSRLLSDRFSAERPKGSFSTLEIQRTEQGDSAMYLCASSLVTGWDEQFFGPGTRLTVL.

This clonotype appeared many times. V and J are TRBV18 and TRBJ1-2, with no clear D. CDR3 length equals 14 residues. Germline V CDR1 and CDR2: KGHSH, LQKENI. V lost 2 bases to trimming and J lost 5 bases, with 12 bases between them. The CDR3 loop reads CASSPTTDPYGYTF. In DNA form, the CDR3 reads TGTGCCAGCTCACCAACTACGGATCCGTATGGCTACACCTTC.

The sample holds one count of this clonotype. The rearrangement uses TRBV11-2 and TRBJ2-1; 10 bases align to TRBD2. CDR3 length: 16 residues. The V gene's germline CDR1 is SGHAT and CDR2 FQNNGV. The trim removed 0 bases at V and 6 bases at J, leaving 5 bases unmatched. The CDR3 region is CASSLDTSGIGNEQFF. CDR3 coding DNA: TGTGCCAGCAGCTTAGATACTAGCGGGATAGGCAATGAGCAGTTCTTC. The variable domain in full, completed from reference TRBV11-2 and TRBJ2-1, reads EAGVAQSPRYKIIEKRQSVAFWCNPISGHATLYWYQQILGQGPKLLIQFQNNGVVDDSQLPKDRFSAERLKGVDSTLKIQPAKLEDSAVYLCASSLDTSGIGNEQFFGPGTRLTVL.

The chain recombines TRBV11-2 with TRBJ2-1; 12 bases align to TRBD2. Germline lookup yields CDR1 SGHAT and CDR2 FQNNGV. The CDR3 is 19 residues long. The ends lost 5 bases at V and 0 bases at J; junction bases unmatched: 11. The CDR3 spells CASSLWLAGGLNSYNEQFF. The CDR3 nucleotides are TGTGCCAGCAGCCTCTGGCTAGCGGGAGGGCTAAACTCCTACAATGAGCAGTTCTTC.

This clonotype was seen a handful of times. As DNA, the CDR3 is TGTGCCAGCAGCTCCGAACTAGCGGGAGTGAGCTCCTACAATGAGCAGTTCTTC. This sequence encodes CASSSELAGVSSYNEQFF. This chain uses TRBV3-1 with TRBJ2-1; 11 bases are shared with TRBD2. Per germline, CDR1 LGHDT and CDR2 YNNKEL (reference sequence). The CDR3 is made up of 18 amino acids. J was trimmed by 0 bases and V by 5 bases; bases with no gene match: 9.